This T cell receptor beta chain was obtained from a study of blood T cells in healthy people across ages. Together with a sample-barcoded 5' primer, a J-beta primer mix was included in a second PCR lasting about 7 to 12 cycles. One entry per CDR3 protein results from TCRdb running MiXCR on the 5' RACE reads. The table records 1.8 million or so distinct CDR3 sequences, around 42% of them present only once. The CDR3 runs 14 residues. The V gene end was trimmed by 6 bases and the J gene end by 4 bases; junction bases not matched to a gene: 5. CDR1 is MNHEY, CDR2 SVGEGT, per germline. This chain connects TRBV6-2 or TRBV6-3 to TRBJ2-1; 8 nucleotides line up with TRBD1. The clonotype originates from a human donor in good health. The sample comprised blood. The DNA of the CDR3 is TGTGCCAGCAGGAGGGGACAGGAATACAATGAGCAGTTCTTC. It is translated as CASRRGQEYNEQFF.